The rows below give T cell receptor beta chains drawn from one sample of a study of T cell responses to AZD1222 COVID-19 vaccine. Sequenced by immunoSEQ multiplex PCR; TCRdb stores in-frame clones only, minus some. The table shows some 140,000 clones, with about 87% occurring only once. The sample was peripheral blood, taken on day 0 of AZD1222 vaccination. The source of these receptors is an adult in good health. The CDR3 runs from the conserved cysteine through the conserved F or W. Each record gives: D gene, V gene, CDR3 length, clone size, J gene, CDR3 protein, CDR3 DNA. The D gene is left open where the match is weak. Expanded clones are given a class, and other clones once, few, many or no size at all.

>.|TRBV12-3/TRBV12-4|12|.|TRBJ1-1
CASSWNRERAFF
TGTGCCAGCAGCTGGAACAGGGAGAGGGCTTTCTTT
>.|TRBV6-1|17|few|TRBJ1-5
CASSEVVGERGNQPQHF
TGTGCCAGCAGTGAAGTCGTAGGGGAAAGGGGCAATCAGCCCCAGCATTTT
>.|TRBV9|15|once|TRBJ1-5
CASSVEEGYDQPQHF
TGTGCCAGCAGCGTAGAGGAAGGGTACGACCAGCCCCAGCATTTT
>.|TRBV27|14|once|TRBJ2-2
CASSLSSNTGELFF
TGTGCCAGCAGTTTATCATCGAACACCGGGGAGCTGTTTTTT
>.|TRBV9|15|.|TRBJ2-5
CASSAVGRGRETQYF
TGTGCCAGCAGCGCAGTAGGCCGGGGGCGGGAGACCCAGTACTTC
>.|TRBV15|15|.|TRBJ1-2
CATSRVGPSGYGYTF
TGTGCCACCAGCAGAGTGGGACCCTCTGGCTATGGCTACACCTTC
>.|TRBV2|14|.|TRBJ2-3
CASSEVKFTDTQYF
TGTGCCAGCAGTGAAGTAAAGTTCACAGATACGCAGTATTTT
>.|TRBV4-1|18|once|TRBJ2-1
CASSQETGVADSYNEQFF
TGCGCCAGCAGCCAAGAAACCGGGGTAGCGGACTCCTACAATGAGCAGTTCTTC
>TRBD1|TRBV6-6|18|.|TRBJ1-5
CASSLRGQGLVSNQPQHF
TGTGCCAGCAGTCTTCGTGGACAGGGTTTGGTCAGCAATCAGCCCCAGCATTTT
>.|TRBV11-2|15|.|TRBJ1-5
CASSLGTGSNQPQHF
TGTGCCAGCAGCTTAGGTACAGGGAGCAATCAGCCCCAGCATTTT
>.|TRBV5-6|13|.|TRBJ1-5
CASSLGWDQPQHF
TGTGCCAGCAGCTTGGGCTGGGATCAGCCCCAGCATTTT
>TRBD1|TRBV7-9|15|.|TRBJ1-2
CATNEMTGSIYGYTF
TGTGCCACCAATGAAATGACAGGGTCAATCTATGGCTACACCTTC
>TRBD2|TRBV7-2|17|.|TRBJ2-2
CASSLALGLAGTGELFF
TGTGCCAGCAGCTTAGCGCTGGGACTAGCGGGCACCGGGGAGCTGTTTTTT
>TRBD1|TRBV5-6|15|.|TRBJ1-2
CASLNPDRGVNGYTF
TGTGCCAGCCTCAACCCGGACAGGGGGGTGAATGGCTACACCTTC
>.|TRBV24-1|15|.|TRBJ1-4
CATSDVSATNEKLFF
TGTGCCACCAGTGACGTGTCCGCGACTAATGAAAAACTGTTTTTT
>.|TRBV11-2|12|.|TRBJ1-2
CASSFGGGGYTF
TGTGCCAGCAGCTTTGGGGGGGGAGGCTACACCTTC
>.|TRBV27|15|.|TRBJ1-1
CASSLSWGGNTEAFF
TGTGCCAGCAGTTTGTCTTGGGGGGGAAACACTGAAGCTTTCTTT
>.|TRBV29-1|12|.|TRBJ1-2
CSVETENYGYTF
TGCAGCGTTGAGACAGAAAACTATGGCTACACCTTC
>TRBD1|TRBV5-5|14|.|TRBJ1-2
CASTHSDRNYGYTF
TGTGCCAGCACCCACTCGGACAGGAACTATGGCTACACCTTC
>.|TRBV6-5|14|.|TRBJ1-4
CASRQNRVGEKLFF
TGTGCCAGCAGACAAAACAGGGTCGGGGAAAAACTGTTTTTT
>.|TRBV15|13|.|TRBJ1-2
CATSRDRVDGYTF
TGTGCCACCAGCAGAGATCGGGTAGATGGCTACACCTTC
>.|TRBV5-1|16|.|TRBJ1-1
CASSLASSGGGTEAFF
TGCGCCAGCAGCTTGGCCTCCTCAGGAGGAGGCACTGAAGCTTTCTTT
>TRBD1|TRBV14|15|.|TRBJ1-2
CASSQVDRGLYGYTF
TGTGCCAGCAGCCAAGTGGACAGGGGGCTGTATGGCTACACCTTC
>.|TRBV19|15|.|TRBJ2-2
CASSISGLSTGELFF
TGTGCCAGTAGTATCTCGGGGTTGAGCACCGGGGAGCTGTTTTTT
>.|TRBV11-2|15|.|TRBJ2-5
CASSLTLGRQETQYF
TGTGCCAGCAGCTTAACGTTGGGCCGTCAAGAGACCCAGTACTTC
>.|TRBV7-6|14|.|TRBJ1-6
CASSLRGADSPLHF
TGTGCCAGCAGCTTACGGGGGGCGGATTCACCCCTCCACTTT
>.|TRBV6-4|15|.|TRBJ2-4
CASSDQPGPKNIQYF
TGTGCCAGCAGTGACCAACCCGGGCCCAAAAACATTCAGTACTTC
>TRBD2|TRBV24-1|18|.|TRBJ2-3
CATGSVGGLAGGLDTQYF
TGTGCAACAGGATCAGTTGGGGGACTAGCGGGAGGGCTGGATACGCAGTATTTT
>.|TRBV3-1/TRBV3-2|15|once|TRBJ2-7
CASSQGLLDPYEQYF
TGTGCCAGCAGCCAAGGGCTCCTAGACCCCTACGAGCAGTACTTC
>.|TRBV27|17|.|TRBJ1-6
CASSTSGAPRPNSPLHF
TGTGCCAGCAGTACTTCCGGGGCCCCCCGCCCCAATTCACCCCTCCACTTT
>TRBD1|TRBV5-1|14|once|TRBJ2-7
CASSVGQGSYEQYF
TGCGCCAGCAGCGTAGGACAGGGGTCCTACGAGCAGTACTTC
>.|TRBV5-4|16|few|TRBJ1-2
CASIRGRGAANYGYTF
TGTGCCAGCATCCGAGGACGGGGGGCGGCTAACTATGGCTACACCTTC
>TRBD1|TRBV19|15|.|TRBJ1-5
CASSMVSGGNQPQHF
TGTGCCAGTAGTATGGTGTCAGGGGGGAATCAGCCCCAGCATTTT
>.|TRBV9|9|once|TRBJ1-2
CASGDGYTF
TGTGCCAGTGGGGATGGCTACACCTTC
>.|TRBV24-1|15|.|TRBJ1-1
CATSDWRSENTEAFF
TGTGCCACCAGTGATTGGAGGAGCGAGAACACTGAAGCTTTCTTT
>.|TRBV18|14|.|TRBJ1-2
CASSPDGLSRGYTF
TGTGCCAGCTCACCAGATGGGCTTTCTCGCGGCTACACCTTC
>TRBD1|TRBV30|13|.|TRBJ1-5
CAWAGGRDQPQHF
TGTGCCTGGGCAGGGGGTCGGGATCAGCCCCAGCATTTT
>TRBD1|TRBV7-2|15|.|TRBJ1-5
CASSLGTGVIQPQHF
TGTGCCAGCAGCTTAGGGACAGGGGTTATTCAGCCCCAGCATTTT
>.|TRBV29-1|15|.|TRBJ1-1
CSAGQGRGMNTEAFF
TGCAGCGCCGGACAAGGGAGGGGCATGAACACTGAAGCTTTCTTT
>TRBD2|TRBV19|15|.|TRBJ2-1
CASSATSGAYNEQFF
TGTGCCAGTAGCGCTACTAGCGGCGCATACAATGAGCAGTTCTTC
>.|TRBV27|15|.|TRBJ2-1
CASSLSAGLPDEQFF
TGTGCCAGCAGTTTATCGGCGGGACTCCCGGATGAGCAGTTCTTC
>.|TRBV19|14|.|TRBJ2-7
CASSRRYGRDEQYF
TGTGCCAGTAGTAGGCGGTACGGACGAGACGAGCAGTACTTC
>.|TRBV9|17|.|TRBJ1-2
CASSEAPFSGPYGGYTF
TGTGCCAGCAGCGAGGCCCCTTTTAGCGGGCCCTACGGAGGCTACACCTTC
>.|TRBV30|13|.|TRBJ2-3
CAWSIGRTDTQYF
TGTGCCTGGAGTATAGGTCGCACAGATACGCAGTATTTT
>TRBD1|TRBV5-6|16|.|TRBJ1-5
CASSAGTGGDNQPQHF
TGTGCCAGCAGCGCAGGGACAGGGGGTGACAATCAGCCCCAGCATTTT
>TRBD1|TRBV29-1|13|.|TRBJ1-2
CSVVDRVNYGYTF
TGCAGCGTAGTGGACAGGGTTAACTATGGCTACACCTTC
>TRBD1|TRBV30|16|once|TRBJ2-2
CAWKGDGRQGIGELFF
TGTGCCTGGAAAGGTGATGGGAGACAGGGGATCGGGGAGCTGTTTTTT
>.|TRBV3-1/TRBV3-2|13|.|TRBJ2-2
CASSQAGVGELFF
TGTGCCAGCAGCCAAGCTGGGGTCGGGGAGCTGTTTTTT
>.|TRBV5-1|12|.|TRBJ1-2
CASSLDGAGYTF
TGCGCCAGCAGCTTGGACGGGGCGGGCTACACCTTC
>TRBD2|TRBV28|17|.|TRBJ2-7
CASRSPSLAGDGYEQYF
TGTGCCAGCAGAAGCCCCTCACTAGCGGGAGATGGGTACGAGCAGTACTTC
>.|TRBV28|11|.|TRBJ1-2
CASSYPNGYTF
TGTGCCAGCAGTTATCCGAATGGCTACACCTTC